Following are 21 T cell receptor beta chains from one sample sequenced in a study of blood T cell repertoires in COVID-19 (dated by TCRdb to about 2020). The library was obtained by the immunoSEQ multiplex PCR assay. TCRdb mirrors the immuneACCESS table, restricted to in-frame sequences. Some clones are absent from its copies; in checked studies, under half trace to an unresolved V gene, and the reason for the others is unknown. This sample has 200,000 to 250,000 clones in its table, and about 90% of those were observed once. The ten largest clones add up to about 2.5% of the sample. The material sequenced was peripheral blood. The receptors shown here come from a woman aged 55-69 years with acute or convalescent COVID-19.

The chain combines TRBV27 with TRBJ2-7, with D possibly TRBD2 on 6 matching bases. There are 17 residues in the CDR3. V lost 6 bases to trimming and J lost 7 bases, with 28 bases between them. Germline values: CDR1 MNHEY, CDR2 SMNVEV (reference sequence). DNA for the CDR3: TGTGCCAGCAGACTCTATGGCGGGATTCAACAGCCTCCGGAGCAGTACTTC. It codes for CASRLYGGIQQPPEQYF.

The chain carries TRBV28 and TRBJ2-7; D remains ambiguous. Germline CDR1 and CDR2: MDHEN and SYDVKM. The germline V and J ends were trimmed by 5 bases and 4 bases, with 9 bases remaining between them. The CDR3 sequence is 12 residues long. The CDR3 DNA is TGTGCCAGCAGTCGCCAGACTTACGAGCAGTACTTC. Encoded protein: CASSRQTYEQYF.

This chain joins TRBV3-1 (or the pseudogene TRBV3-2) and TRBJ1-2; D is unresolved. The CDR3 runs 14 residues. Per the germline V gene, CDR1 is LGHDT and CDR2 is YNNKEL (reference sequence). The ends were cut back, 0 bases at V and 2 bases at J, with 7 bases in the middle. This CDR3 is CASSQDPGNYGYTF. In DNA form, the CDR3 reads TGTGCCAGCAGCCAAGACCCGGGAAACTATGGCTACACCTTC.

The chain carries TRBV7-8 and TRBJ2-3; D is possibly TRBD2 (5 bases). This CDR3 region has 14 residues. V was shortened by 3 bases and J by 4 bases, with 11 bases between the two germline ends. Germline-derived CDR1 and CDR2 are SGHVS and FQNEAQ. The CDR3 DNA sequence: TGTGCCAGCAGCTTGGACTCGGAGCCAGATACGCAGTATTTT. It is translated as CASSLDSEPDTQYF.

The genes are TRBV27 and TRBJ2-6; D perhaps matches TRBD2 (7 bases). This CDR3 contains 16 residues. Germline lookup yields CDR1 MNHEY and CDR2 SMNVEV (reference sequence). Trimming pared 5 bases from V and 2 bases from J, leaving 13 bases between. The CDR3 nucleotides are TGTGCCAGCAGTACCCGGGGGGCGGCTGGGGCCAACGTCCTGACTTTC. This translates into CASSTRGAAGANVLTF.

This chain connects TRBV18 to TRBJ2-2, with 14 bases matching TRBD2. CDR3 size: 16 residues. Germline V gene lookup returns CDR1 KGHSH and CDR2 LQKENI. Germline trimming cut 6 bases from V and 6 bases from J; bases unmatched to any gene: 6. In DNA, the CDR3 is TGTGCCAGCTCGGACGGGACTAGCGGGAGCTCCGGGGAGCTGTTTTTT. Translated, it gives CASSDGTSGSSGELFF. Drawing the rest from reference TRBV18 and TRBJ2-2, the complete variable domain is NAGVMQNPRHLVRRRGQEARLRCSPMKGHSHVYWYRQLPEEGLKFMVYLQKENIIDESGMPKERFSAEFPKEGPSILRIQQVVRGDSAAYFCASSDGTSGSSGELFFGEGSRLTVL.

The CDR3 protein is CASRERDRASIGEQFF. As DNA, the CDR3 is TGCGCCAGCAGGGAACGGGACAGAGCATCAATAGGTGAGCAGTTCTTC. The rearrangement links TRBV10-2 to TRBJ2-1, with 7 bases aligning to TRBD1. The CDR3 is 16 amino acids. V was clipped by 6 bases and J by 9 bases; unmatched bases: 17. CDR1 and CDR2 from the germline V gene are WSHSY and SAAADI.

The chain carries TRBV2 and TRBJ2-5; D not resolved. V was pared by 7 bases and J by 5 bases, with 8 bases between. The CDR3 spans 11 residues. From germline, CDR1 is SNHLY and CDR2 FYNNEI. CDR3 DNA sequence: TGTGCCAGCACGTTTAGCGAGACCCAGTACTTC. Translating it yields CASTFSETQYF.

The chain links TRBV7-2 to TRBJ2-5, with TRBD2 matching over 8 bases. The length of the CDR3 is 16 residues. The junction had 12 bases not matched to a gene; V was cut back by 6 bases and J by 3 bases. Germline V gene sequence: CDR1 SGHTA, CDR2 FQGNSA. This CDR3 reads CASRTQAGVRKETQYF. The CDR3 DNA follows: TGTGCCAGCAGAACACAAGCGGGAGTGAGGAAAGAGACCCAGTACTTC.

The chain has TRBV6-1 and TRBJ1-1, with a tentative D call TRBD1 (5 bases). The germline V and J ends were trimmed by 3 bases and 4 bases, with 12 bases remaining between them. The germline CDR1 and CDR2 sequences are MNHNS and SASEGT. CDR3 length equals 14 residues. The CDR3 here is CASSDRDHTTEAFF. The CDR3 bases are TGTGCCAGCAGTGACAGGGATCACACCACTGAAGCTTTCTTT.

The chain carries TRBV7-2 and TRBJ2-7, with 10 nucleotides matching TRBD2. Germline CDR1 SGHTA, CDR2 FQGNSA. The CDR3 is 15 residues long. With 5 bases clipped from V and 2 bases from J, the junction kept 6 bases outside the gene matches. DNA of the CDR3: TGTGCCAGCAGCGGGGGACTAGCGAAAACCTACGAGCAGTACTTC. It is translated as CASSGGLAKTYEQYF.

The chain is built from TRBV7-2 and TRBJ2-7; D might be TRBD2 (5 bases). Germline CDR1 SGHTA, CDR2 FQGNSA. Trimming pared 5 bases from V and 0 bases from J, leaving 14 bases between. The CDR3 runs to 15 residues. The CDR3 nucleotides read TGTGCCAGCAGCCCCGAATCGGGGTACTCCTACGAGCAGTACTTC. It codes for CASSPESGYSYEQYF.

The chain recombines TRBV6-5 with TRBJ1-2; D remains unclear. Trimming stripped 0 bases from V and 4 bases from J, with 12 bases between. Germline V gene sequence: CDR1 MNHEY, CDR2 SVGAGI. This CDR3 comprises 15 residues. CDR3 bases: TGTGCCAGCAGTTACTCCGTCCGAGGGCTCTATGGCTACACCTTC. This encodes CASSYSVRGLYGYTF.

The chain carries TRBV7-8 and TRBJ2-3, with TRBD2 matching 10 bases. This CDR3 contains 19 residues. CDR1 SGHVS and CDR2 FQNEAQ come from the germline V gene. V trimming: 4 bases; J trimming: 0 bases; junction bases outside the gene matches: 13. In DNA, the CDR3 is TGTGCCAGCAGCTCGCCTCGACTAGCGGGTTTCGTTAGCACAGATACGCAGTATTTT. Amino acids: CASSSPRLAGFVSTDTQYF.

The rearrangement uses TRBV29-1 and TRBJ1-1; unclear D gene. The CDR3 spans 14 residues. Deletions cut 4 bases from V and 0 bases from J, with 12 bases between. Germline V gene data show CDR1 as SQVTM and CDR2 as ANQGSEA. The CDR3 protein is CSVVSSGMNTEAFF. DNA of the CDR3: TGCAGCGTTGTTTCCAGCGGGATGAACACTGAAGCTTTCTTT.

The V call is TRBV6-5, the J call TRBJ1-3; D remains unclear. The CDR3 is 14 amino acids. The germline CDR1 and CDR2 sequences are MNHEY and SVGAGI. The V end was cut by 5 bases, the J end by 0 bases, with 8 bases between. The CDR3 region is CASSPGYSGNTIYF. For the CDR3, the DNA is TGTGCCAGCAGTCCCGGGTACTCTGGAAACACCATATATTTT.

This rearrangement joins TRBV28 to TRBJ2-1; tentative D call: TRBD2 (5 bases). The CDR3 covers 16 residues. V lost 5 bases and J 5 bases, leaving 19 bases between the germline ends. CDR1 and CDR2 (germline): MDHEN, SYDVKM. The CDR3 DNA is TGTGCCAGCAGTCGGGGTCCCCGCTTGGGCCACAATGAGCAGTTCTTC. This sequence encodes CASSRGPRLGHNEQFF.

The gene calls are TRBV3-1 (or the pseudogene TRBV3-2) and TRBJ1-2; 9 bases are a match to TRBD1. CDR1 and CDR2 (germline): LGHDT, YNNKEL (reference sequence). The CDR3 consists of 14 residues. The trim removed 4 bases at V and 7 bases at J, leaving 7 bases unmatched. DNA of the CDR3: TGTGCCAGCAGCCTAAGGACAGGGGCGGGTGGCTACACCTTC. This sequence encodes CASSLRTGAGGYTF.

The chain links TRBV5-6 to TRBJ1-5; no clear D gene. The CDR3 runs 14 residues. The V gene's germline CDR1 is SGHDT and CDR2 YYEEEE. V dropped 0 bases and J dropped 3 bases, with 7 bases sitting between them. CDR3 sequence (DNA): TGTGCCAGCAGCTTGGGCGGAGACAATCAGCCCCAGCATTTT. Its protein is CASSLGGDNQPQHF.

The genes are TRBV7-2 and TRBJ2-5, with a possible D match to TRBD2 (5 bases). The CDR3 runs 15 residues. Germline V gene lookup returns CDR1 SGHTA and CDR2 FQGNSA. V shed 2 bases and J shed 1 base, with 11 bases lying between them. The CDR3 DNA is TGTGCCAGCAGCTTAAAAAGCGGAGGCCAAGAGACCCAGTACTTC. It is translated as CASSLKSGGQETQYF. Looking up the rest from reference TRBV7-2 and TRBJ2-5 gives the full variable domain: GAGVSQSPSNKVTEKGKDVELRCDPISGHTALYWYRQSLGQGLEFLIYFQGNSAPDKSGLPSDRFSAERTGGSVSTLTIQRTQQEDSAVYLCASSLKSGGQETQYFGPGTRLLVL.

On this clone: The sample holds other DNA sequences that translate to the same CDR3. The chain combines TRBV7-9 with TRBJ2-7; 7 bases are shared with TRBD2. V shed 1 base, J shed 1 base, and the junction held 1 base outside the gene matches. The CDR3 contains 14 residues. Germline CDR1 is SEHNR and CDR2 is FQNEAQ (reference sequence). The DNA for the CDR3 is TGTGCCAGCAGCTTAGGGGGAGGGTCCTACGAGCAGTACTTC. It specifies CASSLGGGSYEQYF.